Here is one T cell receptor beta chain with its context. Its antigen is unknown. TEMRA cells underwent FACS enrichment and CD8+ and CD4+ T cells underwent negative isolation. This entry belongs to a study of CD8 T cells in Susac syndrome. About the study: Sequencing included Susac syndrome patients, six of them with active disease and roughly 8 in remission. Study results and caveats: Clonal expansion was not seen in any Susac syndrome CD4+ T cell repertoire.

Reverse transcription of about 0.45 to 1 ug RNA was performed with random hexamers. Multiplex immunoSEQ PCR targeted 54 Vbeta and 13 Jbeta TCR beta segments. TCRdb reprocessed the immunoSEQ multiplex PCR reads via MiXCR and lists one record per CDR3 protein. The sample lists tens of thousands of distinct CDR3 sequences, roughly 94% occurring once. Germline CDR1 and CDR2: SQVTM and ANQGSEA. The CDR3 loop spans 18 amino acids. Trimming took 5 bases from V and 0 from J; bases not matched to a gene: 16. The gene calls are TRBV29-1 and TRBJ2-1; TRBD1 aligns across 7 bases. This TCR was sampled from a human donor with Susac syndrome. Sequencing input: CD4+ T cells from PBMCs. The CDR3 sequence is CSVSRGGAGFSSYNEQFF. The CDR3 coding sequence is TGCAGCGTTTCTCGAGGGGGCGCAGGCTTTAGCTCCTACAATGAGCAGTTCTTC.